The 25 T cell receptor beta chains reported below all come from one sample, sequenced in a study of blood T cell repertoires in COVID-19. Repertoires were generated with immunoSEQ multiplex PCR, while TCRdb's copy carries only in-frame clones and drops some. Among around 87,000 clones listed, roughly nine tenths were seen once. Sequencing was done on a sample of peripheral blood. The receptors shown here come from a human donor with active COVID-19. The donor label of this sample is uncertain.

This clone was seen only once. The chain links TRBV6-5 to TRBJ1-2; D perhaps matches TRBD1 (5 bases). With 5 bases removed from V and 3 bases from J, the gap between germline ends came to 16 bases. Germline V CDR1 and CDR2: MNHEY, SVGAGI. The CDR3 is made up of 15 amino acids. Here the CDR3 DNA reads TGTGCCAGCAGTCCACTGGCACCGGGGGACTATGGCTACACCTTC. Its translation is CASSPLAPGDYGYTF.

V usage is TRBV27 and J usage is TRBJ1-1; perhaps TRBD1 as D (6 bases). Deletions cut 8 bases from V and 1 base from J, with 17 bases between. The CDR3 covers 15 residues. CDR1 and CDR2 from the germline V gene are MNHEY and SMNVEV (reference sequence). The CDR3 sequence: CASLGGASRNTEAFF. CDR3 DNA sequence: TGTGCCAGCCTTGGGGGGGCGTCGCGGAACACTGAAGCTTTCTTT.

This chain connects TRBV10-3 to TRBJ2-3, with TRBD2 matching 10 bases. The CDR3 is made up of 19 amino acids. Germline loops: CDR1 ENHRY, CDR2 SYGVKD. Trimming cost V 0 bases and J 1 base; bases outside gene matches: 10. CDR3 protein: CAISESPGLAGVGTDTQYF. The CDR3, as DNA: TGTGCCATCAGTGAGTCACCCGGTCTAGCGGGGGTTGGCACAGATACGCAGTATTTT.

This clone occurred once. The genes are TRBV28 and TRBJ1-2, with 7 bases matching TRBD1. V gave up 2 bases and J gave up 2 bases; unmatched junction bases: 5. This CDR3 comprises 15 residues. Germline values: CDR1 MDHEN, CDR2 SYDVKM. The CDR3 DNA follows: TGTGCCAGCAGTTTACTGGACAGGAAGAACTATGGCTACACCTTC. This sequence encodes CASSLLDRKNYGYTF.

The chain employs TRBV4-3 and TRBJ1-2, with a weak D call TRBD1 (5 bases). The V end lost 4 bases, the J end lost 0 bases, and 12 bases lay between the germline ends. This CDR3 contains 15 residues. Germline lookup yields CDR1 LGHNA and CDR2 YSLEER. This chain's CDR3 is CASSLDSATNYGYTF. CDR3 sequence (DNA): TGCGCCAGCAGCCTAGACAGCGCAACTAACTATGGCTACACCTTC.

The chain combines TRBV27 with TRBJ2-6, with D maybe TRBD2 (5 bases). The germline V gene has CDR1 MNHEY and CDR2 SMNVEV (reference sequence). V was trimmed by 6 bases and J by 0 bases, leaving 21 bases between them. The CDR3 covers 19 residues. CDR3 amino acids: CASSSPGRQRDSGANVLTF. The DNA of the CDR3 is TGTGCCAGCAGCTCCCCGGGAAGGCAGCGAGACTCTGGGGCCAACGTCCTGACTTTC.

This clone was counted between two and nine times. The chain links TRBV6-5 to TRBJ1-2; 7 nucleotides agree with TRBD1. This CDR3 contains 14 residues. The junction had 12 bases not matched to a gene; V was cut back by 7 bases and J by 7 bases. Germline CDR1 MNHEY, CDR2 SVGAGI. CDR3 loop: CASKMTGPLSGYTF. The CDR3 coding sequence is TGTGCCAGCAAAATGACAGGGCCCTTGTCTGGCTACACCTTC.

This chain uses TRBV6-6 with TRBJ2-3; weak D call: TRBD2 (5 bases). The germline CDR1 and CDR2 sequences are MNHNY and SVGAGI (reference sequence). The CDR3 length is 15 residues. Trimming took off 0 bases at V and 0 bases at J, with 7 bases between the two ends. CDR3 nucleotides: TGTGCCAGCAGTTACTCGACGGGGAGCACAGATACGCAGTATTTT. Its protein is CASSYSTGSTDTQYF.

This clone occurred once. The chain is built from TRBV6-5 and TRBJ2-7; D unclear. This CDR3 comprises 12 residues. Germline lookup yields CDR1 MNHEY and CDR2 SVGAGI. V was cut by 4 bases and J by 0 bases, with 4 bases left in between. DNA for the CDR3: TGTGCCAGCAGTTCAAACTCCTACGAGCAGTACTTC. It codes for CASSSNSYEQYF.

This chain connects TRBV12-3 or TRBV12-4 to TRBJ2-3; no clear D gene. V was cut by 5 bases and J by 7 bases, with 13 bases left in between. This CDR3 spans 13 amino acids. CDR3 DNA: TGTGCCAGCAGTCTAAGAGGTGGAAATACGCAGTATTTT. This translates into CASSLRGGNTQYF.

This clone appeared once. V gene TRBV20-1 combines with J gene TRBJ2-7; possibly TRBD1 for D (6 bases). CDR1 DFQATT and CDR2 SNEGSKA come from the germline V gene (reference sequence). V gave up 3 bases and J gave up 6 bases, with 9 bases separating them. There are 11 residues in the CDR3. The CDR3 DNA reads as TGCAGTGCTAGGAGACAGGCCGAGCAGTACTTC. Protein: CSARRQAEQYF.

V is TRBV29-1 and J is TRBJ2-5; 10 nucleotides match TRBD1. Germline CDR1 is SQVTM and CDR2 is ANQGSEA. The ends lost 7 bases at V and 4 bases at J; junction bases unmatched: 3. The CDR3 length is 12 residues. This CDR3 is CSGGQGGETQYF. The DNA of the CDR3 is TGCAGCGGTGGACAGGGGGGAGAGACCCAGTACTTC.

The V gene is TRBV18, the J gene TRBJ2-1, with no clear D. Trimming removed 3 bases from V and 8 bases from J, with 17 bases in between. Germline V gene lookup returns CDR1 KGHSH and CDR2 LQKENI. The CDR3 covers 15 residues. CDR3 nucleotide sequence: TGTGCCAGCTCACCCATTTCCGTCTTAGAGGATGAGCAGTTCTTC. Residues: CASSPISVLEDEQFF.

This chain connects TRBV4-1 to TRBJ2-7; maybe TRBD1 (5 bases). The CDR3 extends over 14 amino acids. Germline values: CDR1 MGHRA, CDR2 YSYEKL. V was cut by 3 bases and J by 1 base, with 10 bases left in between. As DNA, the CDR3 is TGCGCCAGCAGCCAGAGAGACAGATCCTACGAGCAGTACTTC. Residues: CASSQRDRSYEQYF.

The chain couples TRBV11-2 to TRBJ1-3; unclear D gene. The germline V gene encodes CDR1 SGHAT and CDR2 FQNNGV. The CDR3 runs 14 residues. The V gene lost 3 bases and the J gene lost 11 bases, with 17 bases spanning the gap. The chain's CDR3 is CASSLRNYGGPIYF. The CDR3 DNA reads TGTGCCAGCAGCTTGAGGAACTACGGCGGTCCCATATATTTT. Full variable domain (outside the CDR3, taken from reference TRBV11-2 and TRBJ1-3): EAGVAQSPRYKIIEKRQSVAFWCNPISGHATLYWYQQILGQGPKLLIQFQNNGVVDDSQLPKDRFSAERLKGVDSTLKIQPAKLEDSAVYLCASSLRNYGGPIYFGEGSWLTVV.

This sequence joins TRBV7-2 and TRBJ1-2, with 9 bases fitting TRBD1. Germline V gene sequence: CDR1 SGHTA, CDR2 FQGNSA. The CDR3 consists of 13 residues. Trimming at V came to 3 bases and at J to 6 bases, leaving 2 bases not matched to a gene. CDR3: CASSFRDRDGYTF. CDR3 DNA sequence: TGTGCCAGCAGCTTCCGGGACAGGGATGGCTACACCTTC.

J is TRBJ2-5 and V is TRBV6-2 or TRBV6-3; 8 nucleotides line up with TRBD2. The trim removed 2 bases at V and 0 bases at J, leaving 5 bases unmatched. Germline V gives CDR1 MNHEY, CDR2 SVGEGT. This CDR3 has 16 residues. Here the CDR3 DNA reads TGTGCCAGCAGTTACAAGCGGGGGCAATACCAAGAGACCCAGTACTTC. Translated: CASSYKRGQYQETQYF.

This clone has a handful of counts. The chain recombines TRBV12-3 or TRBV12-4 with TRBJ1-2; D unclear. CDR3 length equals 13 residues. Trimming removed 2 bases from V and 7 bases from J, with 11 bases in between. The CDR3 sequence is CASSLRGEGGYTF. CDR3 sequence (DNA): TGTGCCAGCAGTTTACGCGGGGAGGGTGGCTACACCTTC.

V gene TRBV15 combines with J gene TRBJ2-7; 9 bases fit TRBD1. CDR1 and CDR2 (germline): LNHNV, YYDKDF (reference sequence). V gave up 1 base and J gave up 3 bases; unmatched junction bases: 7. CDR3 length: 16 residues. The CDR3 bases are TGTGCCACCAGCAGAGGACAGGGGGAATTCAGCTACGAGCAGTACTTC. It codes for CATSRGQGEFSYEQYF.

The chain's CDR3 is CAWSVNSLGWGYTF. CDR3 nucleotides: TGTGCCTGGAGTGTAAACAGTCTCGGTTGGGGCTACACCTTC. The rearrangement links TRBV30 to TRBJ1-2; no firm D call. Germline V gene data show CDR1 as GTSNPN and CDR2 as SVGIG (reference sequence). Trimming left V 0 bases short and J 8 bases short, with 16 bases between. The CDR3 loop spans 14 amino acids.

The chain couples TRBV5-4 to TRBJ2-2; 8 bases fit TRBD1. Germline values: CDR1 SGHNT, CDR2 YYREEE (reference sequence). This CDR3 spans 17 amino acids. Trimming at V came to 0 bases and at J to 0 bases, leaving 4 bases not matched to a gene. The CDR3 loop is CASSLAATGANTGELFF. The CDR3 region has the DNA TGTGCCAGCAGCTTGGCCGCGACAGGGGCGAACACCGGGGAGCTGTTTTTT.

This clone was seen once. The chain recombines TRBV6-2 or TRBV6-3 with TRBJ1-1; 10 bases fit TRBD1. The CDR3 runs to 15 residues. Germline CDR1 MNHEY, CDR2 SVGEGT. Unmatched junction bases numbered 9, after V lost 6 bases and J lost 5 bases. As DNA, the CDR3 is TGTGCCAGCAGCCGGGGACAGGGGAGGGGTACTGAAGCTTTCTTT. It translates to CASSRGQGRGTEAFF.

V usage is TRBV27 and J usage is TRBJ2-1, with 14 bases matching TRBD2. This CDR3 is 18 amino acids long. The V segment lost 5 bases and the J segment 2 bases; nucleotides outside the gene matches: 8. Germline CDR1 MNHEY, CDR2 SMNVEV (reference sequence). CDR3: CASSPRTSGGHPYNEQFF. CDR3 DNA: TGTGCCAGCAGTCCTCGGACTAGCGGGGGGCACCCCTACAATGAGCAGTTCTTC.

The V gene is TRBV30, the J gene TRBJ1-1; 7 bases fit TRBD1. CDR1 is GTSNPN, CDR2 SVGIG, per germline (reference sequence). This CDR3 region has 12 residues. With V trimmed by 5 bases and J by 10 bases, 10 bases remained unmatched. CDR3 nucleotide sequence: TGTGCCTGGGAGGACAGGAGGTCACCAGCTTTCTTT. Translation gives CAWEDRRSPAFF.

V is TRBV19 and J is TRBJ1-6, with D perhaps matching TRBD1 (6 bases). V lost 6 bases and J lost 8, with 20 bases in between. In germline, CDR1 is LNHDA, CDR2 SQIVND (reference sequence). CDR3 length equals 16 residues. Here the CDR3 reads CASSPAGGNPYSPLHF. Written as DNA, the CDR3 is TGTGCCAGTAGCCCCGCGGGGGGCAACCCTTATTCACCCCTCCACTTT. Complete variable domain (other parts from reference TRBV19 and TRBJ1-6): DGGITQSPKYLFRKEGQNVTLSCEQNLNHDAMYWYRQDPGQGLRLIYYSQIVNDFQKGDIAEGYSVSREKKESFPLTVTSAQKNPTAFYLCASSPAGGNPYSPLHFGNGTRLTVT.